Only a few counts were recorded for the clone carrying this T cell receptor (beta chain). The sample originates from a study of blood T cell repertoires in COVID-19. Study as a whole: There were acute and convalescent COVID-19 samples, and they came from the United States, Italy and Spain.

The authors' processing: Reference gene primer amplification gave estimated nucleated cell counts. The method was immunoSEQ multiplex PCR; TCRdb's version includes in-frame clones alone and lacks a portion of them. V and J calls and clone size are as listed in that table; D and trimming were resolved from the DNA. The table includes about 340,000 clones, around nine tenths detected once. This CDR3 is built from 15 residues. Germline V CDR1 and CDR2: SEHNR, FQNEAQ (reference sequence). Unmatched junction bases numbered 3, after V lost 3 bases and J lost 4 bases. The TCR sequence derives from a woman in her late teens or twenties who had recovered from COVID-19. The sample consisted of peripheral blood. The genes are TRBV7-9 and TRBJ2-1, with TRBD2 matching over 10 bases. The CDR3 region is CASSFGLAEYNEQFF. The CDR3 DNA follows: TGTGCCAGCAGCTTCGGACTAGCGGAGTACAATGAGCAGTTCTTC.